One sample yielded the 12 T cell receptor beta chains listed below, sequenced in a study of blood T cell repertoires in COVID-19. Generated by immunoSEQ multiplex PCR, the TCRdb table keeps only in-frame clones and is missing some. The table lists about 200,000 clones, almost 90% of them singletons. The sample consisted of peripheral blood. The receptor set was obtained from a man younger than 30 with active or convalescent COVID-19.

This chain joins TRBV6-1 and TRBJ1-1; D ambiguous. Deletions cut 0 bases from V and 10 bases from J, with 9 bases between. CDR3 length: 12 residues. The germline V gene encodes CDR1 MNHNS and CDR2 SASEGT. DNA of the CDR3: TGTGCCAGCAGTGAAGCAGCGTTTAGAGCTTTCTTT. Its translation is CASSEAAFRAFF.

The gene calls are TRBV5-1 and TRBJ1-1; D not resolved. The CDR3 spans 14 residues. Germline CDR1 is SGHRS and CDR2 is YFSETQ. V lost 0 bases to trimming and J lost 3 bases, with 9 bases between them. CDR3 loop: CASSLEHQDTEAFF. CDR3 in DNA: TGCGCCAGCAGCTTGGAACATCAGGACACTGAAGCTTTCTTT.

CDR3 loop: CASRPELNTGELFF. Written as DNA, the CDR3 is TGCGCCAGCAGACCCGAGCTCAACACCGGGGAGCTGTTTTTT. J is TRBJ2-2 and V is TRBV4-1; D unresolved. The length of the CDR3 is 14 residues. Germline-derived CDR1 and CDR2 are MGHRA and YSYEKL. The V end was cut by 6 bases, the J end by 2 bases, with 10 bases between.

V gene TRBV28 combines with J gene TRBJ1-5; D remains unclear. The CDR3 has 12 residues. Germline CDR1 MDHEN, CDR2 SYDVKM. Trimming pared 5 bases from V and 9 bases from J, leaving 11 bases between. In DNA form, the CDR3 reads TGTGCCAGCAGTACGGGAGTGGGGCCCCAGCATTTT. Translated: CASSTGVGPQHF.

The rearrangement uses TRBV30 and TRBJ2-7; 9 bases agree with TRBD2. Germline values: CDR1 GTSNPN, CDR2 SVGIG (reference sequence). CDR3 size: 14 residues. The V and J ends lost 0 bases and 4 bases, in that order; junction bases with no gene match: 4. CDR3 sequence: CAWSVRSGGYEQYF. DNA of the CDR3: TGTGCCTGGAGTGTACGTAGCGGGGGTTACGAGCAGTACTTC.

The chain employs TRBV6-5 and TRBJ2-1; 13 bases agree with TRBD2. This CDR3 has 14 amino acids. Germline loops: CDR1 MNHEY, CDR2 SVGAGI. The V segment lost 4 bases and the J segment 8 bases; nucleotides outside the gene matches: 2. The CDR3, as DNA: TGTGCCAGCAGTTGGACTAGCGGGAGTGATGAGCAGTTCTTC. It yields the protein CASSWTSGSDEQFF.

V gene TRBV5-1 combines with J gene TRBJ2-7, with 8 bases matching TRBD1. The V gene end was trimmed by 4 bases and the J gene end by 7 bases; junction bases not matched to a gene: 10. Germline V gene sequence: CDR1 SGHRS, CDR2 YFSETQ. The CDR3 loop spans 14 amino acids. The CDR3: CASSMGQAIGEQYF. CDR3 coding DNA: TGCGCCAGCAGCATGGGACAGGCGATCGGGGAGCAGTACTTC. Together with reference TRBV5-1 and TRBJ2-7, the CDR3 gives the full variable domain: KAGVTQTPRYLIKTRGQQVTLSCSPISGHRSVSWYQQTPGQGLQFLFEYFSETQRNKGNFPGRFSGRQFSNSRSEMNVSTLELGDSALYLCASSMGQAIGEQYFGPGTRLTVT.

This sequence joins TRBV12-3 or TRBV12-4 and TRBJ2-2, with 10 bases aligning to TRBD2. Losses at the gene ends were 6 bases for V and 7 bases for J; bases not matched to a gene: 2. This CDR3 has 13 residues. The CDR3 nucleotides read TGTGCCAGCAGCTCTAGCGGGGGCGGGGAGCTGTTTTTT. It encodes CASSSSGGGELFF.

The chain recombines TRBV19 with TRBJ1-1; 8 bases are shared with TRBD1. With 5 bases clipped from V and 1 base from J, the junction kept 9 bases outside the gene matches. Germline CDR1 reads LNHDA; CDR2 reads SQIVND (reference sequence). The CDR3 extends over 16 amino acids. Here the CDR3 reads CASSLGTGEWNTEAFF. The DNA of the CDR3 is TGTGCCAGTAGTCTGGGGACAGGCGAATGGAACACTGAAGCTTTCTTT. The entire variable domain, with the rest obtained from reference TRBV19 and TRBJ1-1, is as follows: DGGITQSPKYLFRKEGQNVTLSCEQNLNHDAMYWYRQDPGQGLRLIYYSQIVNDFQKGDIAEGYSVSREKKESFPLTVTSAQKNPTAFYLCASSLGTGEWNTEAFFGQGTRLTVV.

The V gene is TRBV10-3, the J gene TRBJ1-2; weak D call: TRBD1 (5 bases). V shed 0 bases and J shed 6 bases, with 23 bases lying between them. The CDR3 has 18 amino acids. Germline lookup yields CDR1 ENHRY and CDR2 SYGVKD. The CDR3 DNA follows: TGTGCCATCAGTGAGTCGATCGAGAGACAGACGGTTGATCATGGCTACACCTTC. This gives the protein CAISESIERQTVDHGYTF.

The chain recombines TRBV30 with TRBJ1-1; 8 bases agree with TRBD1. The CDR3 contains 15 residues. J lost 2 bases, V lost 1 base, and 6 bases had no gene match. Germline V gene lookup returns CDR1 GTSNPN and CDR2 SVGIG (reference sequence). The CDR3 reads CAWSGDRTINTEAFF. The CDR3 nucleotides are TGTGCCTGGAGTGGGGACAGGACGATAAACACTGAAGCTTTCTTT.

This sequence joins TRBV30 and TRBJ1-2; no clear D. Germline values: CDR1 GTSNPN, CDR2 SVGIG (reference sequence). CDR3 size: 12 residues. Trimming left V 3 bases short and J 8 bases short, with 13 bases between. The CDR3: CAWRAPGGGYTF. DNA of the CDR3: TGTGCCTGGAGGGCCCCGGGTGGGGGCTACACCTTC.